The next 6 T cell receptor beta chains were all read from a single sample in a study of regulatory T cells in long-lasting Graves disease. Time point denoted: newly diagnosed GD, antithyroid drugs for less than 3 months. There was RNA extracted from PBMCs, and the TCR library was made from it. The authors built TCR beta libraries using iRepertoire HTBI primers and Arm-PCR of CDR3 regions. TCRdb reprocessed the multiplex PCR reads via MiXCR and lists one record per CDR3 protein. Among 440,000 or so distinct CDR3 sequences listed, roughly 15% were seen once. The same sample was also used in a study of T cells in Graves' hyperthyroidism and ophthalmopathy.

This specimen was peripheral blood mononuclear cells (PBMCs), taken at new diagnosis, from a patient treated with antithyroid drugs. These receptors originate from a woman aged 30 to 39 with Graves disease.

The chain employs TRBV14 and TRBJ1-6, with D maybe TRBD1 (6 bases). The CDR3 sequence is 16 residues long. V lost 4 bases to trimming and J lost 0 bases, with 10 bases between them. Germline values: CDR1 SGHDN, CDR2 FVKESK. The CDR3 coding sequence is TGTGCCAGCAGCCCGGGACACGACTCCTATAATTCACCCCTCCACTTT. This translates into CASSPGHDSYNSPLHF.

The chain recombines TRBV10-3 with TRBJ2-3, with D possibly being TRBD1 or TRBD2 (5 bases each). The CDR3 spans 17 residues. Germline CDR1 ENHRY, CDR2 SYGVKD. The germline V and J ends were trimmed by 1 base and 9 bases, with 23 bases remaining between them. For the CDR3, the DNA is TGTGCCATCAGTGAGTTGTCGGTGGGAGAGGGGAGAAGGACGCAGTATTTT. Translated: CAISELSVGEGRRTQYF.

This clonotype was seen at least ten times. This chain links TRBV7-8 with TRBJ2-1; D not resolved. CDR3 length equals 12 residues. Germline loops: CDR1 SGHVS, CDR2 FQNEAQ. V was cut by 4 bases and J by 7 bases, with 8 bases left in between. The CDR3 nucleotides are TGTGCCAGCAGCTATATAGATAATGAGCAGTTCTTC. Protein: CASSYIDNEQFF. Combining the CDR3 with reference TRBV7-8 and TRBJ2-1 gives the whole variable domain GAGVSQSPRYKVAKRGQDVALRCDPISGHVSLFWYQQALGQGPEFLTYFQNEAQLDKSGLPSDRFFAERPEGSVSTLKIQRTQQEDSAVYLCASSYIDNEQFFGPGTRLTVL.

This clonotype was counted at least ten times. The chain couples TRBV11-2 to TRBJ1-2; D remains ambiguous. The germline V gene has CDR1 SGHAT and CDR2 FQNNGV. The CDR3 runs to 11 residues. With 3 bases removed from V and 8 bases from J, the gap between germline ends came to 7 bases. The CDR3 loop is CASSFGKGYTF. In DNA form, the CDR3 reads TGTGCCAGCAGCTTCGGGAAGGGCTACACCTTC.

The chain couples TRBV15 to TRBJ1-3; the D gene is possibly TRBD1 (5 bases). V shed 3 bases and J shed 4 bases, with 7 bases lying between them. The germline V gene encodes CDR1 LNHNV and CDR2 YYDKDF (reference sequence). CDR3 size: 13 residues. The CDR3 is CATSRDIGNTIYF. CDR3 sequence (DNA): TGTGCCACCAGCAGGGACATAGGAAACACCATATATTTT.

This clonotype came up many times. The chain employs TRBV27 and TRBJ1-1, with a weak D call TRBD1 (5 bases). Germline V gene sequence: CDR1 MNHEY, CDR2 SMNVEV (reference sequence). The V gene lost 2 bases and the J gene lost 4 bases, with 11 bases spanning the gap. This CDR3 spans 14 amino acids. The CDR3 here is CASSLGGLSTEAFF. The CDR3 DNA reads TGTGCCAGCAGTTTAGGGGGTTTGAGCACTGAAGCTTTCTTT.